These T cell receptor beta chains were read from a single sample in a study of post-analysis software for immune sequencing data. TCRdb ran MiXCR on the PCR reads and lists one entry per CDR3 protein. The sample yields hundreds of thousands of distinct CDR3 sequences, approximately 59% seen once. The sequenced sample consisted of blood. The receptors stem from a girl under 10 years old with multiple sclerosis. CDR3s include the opening cysteine and the closing phenylalanine or tryptophan. The order of the fields is V gene, J gene, clone size, D gene, CDR3 DNA, CDR3 protein. A D gene is named only where the DNA matches it firmly. Clone size, where shown, is once, few, many, or a class for clones that have expanded.

V gene: TRBV20-1
J gene: TRBJ2-7
clone size: few
D gene: .
CDR3 DNA: TGCAGTGCTAGTTATAGATCTACCTACGAGCAGTACTTC
CDR3 protein: CSASYRSTYEQYF

V gene: TRBV12-3/TRBV12-4
J gene: TRBJ2-7
clone size: .
D gene: TRBD2
CDR3 DNA: TGTGCCAGCAGTTTAATTAGCGGGAAACACGAGCAGTACTTC
CDR3 protein: CASSLISGKHEQYF

V gene: TRBV7-2
J gene: TRBJ1-2
clone size: once
D gene: TRBD1
CDR3 DNA: TGTGCCAGCAGCCTCCAGACAGGGCCCTATGGCTACACCTTC
CDR3 protein: CASSLQTGPYGYTF

V gene: TRBV28
J gene: TRBJ1-5
clone size: .
D gene: .
CDR3 DNA: TGTGCCAGCAGTTTAGAGGGGAAAGGGAGCAATCAGCCCCAGCATTTT
CDR3 protein: CASSLEGKGSNQPQHF

V gene: TRBV29-1
J gene: TRBJ1-5
clone size: .
D gene: .
CDR3 DNA: TGCAGCCTTCACCAGCTACAGGGATCGGATAGCAATCAGCCCCAGCATTTT
CDR3 protein: CSLHQLQGSDSNQPQHF

V gene: TRBV11-2
J gene: TRBJ2-1
clone size: few
D gene: TRBD1
CDR3 DNA: TGTGCCAGCAACCTCCGGACAGGGGCGAATGAGCAGTTCTTC
CDR3 protein: CASNLRTGANEQFF

V gene: TRBV5-1
J gene: TRBJ2-1
clone size: .
D gene: .
CDR3 DNA: TGCGCCAGCAGCCCCGTCGAGGGGGGAGCCTACAATGAGCAGTTCTTC
CDR3 protein: CASSPVEGGAYNEQFF

V gene: TRBV6-1
J gene: TRBJ1-5
clone size: few
D gene: TRBD1
CDR3 DNA: TGTGCCAGCAGTGAAGTGAGTCTCAGGGGGCTGGAGCAGCCCCAGCATTTT
CDR3 protein: CASSEVSLRGLEQPQHF

V gene: TRBV20-1
J gene: TRBJ2-1
clone size: few
D gene: .
CDR3 DNA: TGCAGTGCTAGAGGTAGGGGGATCGCCTACAATGAGCAGTTCTTC
CDR3 protein: CSARGRGIAYNEQFF

V gene: TRBV5-5
J gene: TRBJ2-5
clone size: .
D gene: .
CDR3 DNA: TGTGCCAGCAGCGACCAGGGGCGGGAGACCCAGTACTTC
CDR3 protein: CASSDQGRETQYF

V gene: TRBV12-3/TRBV12-4
J gene: TRBJ2-3
clone size: .
D gene: .
CDR3 DNA: TGTGCCAGCAGTCCCAGAGGAGGGAGAATTGAAGATACGCAGTATTTT
CDR3 protein: CASSPRGGRIEDTQYF

V gene: TRBV29-1
J gene: TRBJ2-7
clone size: .
D gene: .
CDR3 DNA: TGCAGCGTTGCCCAGGGCCCCGAGCAGTACTTC
CDR3 protein: CSVAQGPEQYF

V gene: TRBV5-1
J gene: TRBJ1-1
clone size: .
D gene: .
CDR3 DNA: TGCGCCAGCCGGATGGGCGTCGAAGCTTTCTTT
CDR3 protein: CASRMGVEAFF

V gene: TRBV5-1
J gene: TRBJ2-1
clone size: .
D gene: .
CDR3 DNA: TGCGCCAGCAGCTTGTTGGGACTGGCCCTGGGCGGTGAGCAGTTCTTT
CDR3 protein: CASSLLGLALGGEQFF

V gene: TRBV6-6
J gene: TRBJ2-5
clone size: .
D gene: TRBD2
CDR3 DNA: TGTGCCAGCAGGGGACTAGCGGGAGTCCATGAGACCCAGTACTTC
CDR3 protein: CASRGLAGVHETQYF

V gene: TRBV2
J gene: TRBJ2-6
clone size: few
D gene: .
CDR3 DNA: TGTGCCAGCAGTCTCGATGCCTCTGGGGCCAACGTCCTGACTTTC
CDR3 protein: CASSLDASGANVLTF

V gene: TRBV6-2/TRBV6-3
J gene: TRBJ2-5
clone size: .
D gene: .
CDR3 DNA: TGTGCCAGCAGTTACGGTATCGGAGAGACCCAGTACTTC
CDR3 protein: CASSYGIGETQYF

V gene: TRBV5-1
J gene: TRBJ1-2
clone size: few
D gene: TRBD1
CDR3 DNA: TGCGCCAGCAGCTTTGACAGGGTCAACTATGGCTACACCTTC
CDR3 protein: CASSFDRVNYGYTF

V gene: TRBV4-2
J gene: TRBJ2-3
clone size: .
D gene: TRBD2
CDR3 DNA: TGTGCAAGCAGCCCGACTAGCGGGGGGGCTTTAAAAGATACGCAGTATTTT
CDR3 protein: CASSPTSGGALKDTQYF

V gene: TRBV6-1
J gene: TRBJ1-5
clone size: .
D gene: .
CDR3 DNA: TGTGCCAGCAAGACGGTATATAGCAATCAGCCCCAGCATTTT
CDR3 protein: CASKTVYSNQPQHF

V gene: TRBV5-1
J gene: TRBJ2-1
clone size: .
D gene: TRBD2
CDR3 DNA: TGCGCCAGCAGCTTGTGGTCTAGCGGGAGTGACGATGAGCAGTTCTTC
CDR3 protein: CASSLWSSGSDDEQFF

V gene: TRBV7-9
J gene: TRBJ2-1
clone size: .
D gene: .
CDR3 DNA: TGTGCCAGCAGCTCTATAGGGACACTGCAGAATGAGCAGTTCTTC
CDR3 protein: CASSSIGTLQNEQFF

V gene: TRBV29-1
J gene: TRBJ1-2
clone size: .
D gene: .
CDR3 DNA: TGCAGCGATGACTATGGCTACACCTTC
CDR3 protein: CSDDYGYTF

V gene: TRBV12-3/TRBV12-4
J gene: TRBJ2-5
clone size: .
D gene: TRBD2
CDR3 DNA: TGTGCCAGCAGTCCTAGCGGGAAGGGTGGGACCCAGTACTTC
CDR3 protein: CASSPSGKGGTQYF

V gene: TRBV7-2
J gene: TRBJ2-1
clone size: .
D gene: .
CDR3 DNA: TGTGCCAGCATTTCTAGGGGGGGGCTTGAGCAGTTCTTC
CDR3 protein: CASISRGGLEQFF

V gene: TRBV20-1
J gene: TRBJ1-2
clone size: few
D gene: .
CDR3 DNA: TGCAGTGCTCCGCCCGAGACAGGAATTTATGGCTACACCTTC
CDR3 protein: CSAPPETGIYGYTF

V gene: TRBV20-1
J gene: TRBJ1-4
clone size: .
D gene: TRBD1
CDR3 DNA: TGCAGTGCTAATCGGGGGACAGCCCGAAATGAAAAACGGTTTTTT
CDR3 protein: CSANRGTARNEKRFF

V gene: TRBV6-5
J gene: TRBJ1-6
clone size: .
D gene: .
CDR3 DNA: TGTGCCAGCAGTCCCAAGAAGGATTCACCCCTCCACTTT
CDR3 protein: CASSPKKDSPLHF

V gene: TRBV28
J gene: TRBJ2-4
clone size: few
D gene: TRBD2
CDR3 DNA: TGTGCCAGCGGGGCGGGAGGCCGGGGGAACATTCAGTACTTC
CDR3 protein: CASGAGGRGNIQYF

V gene: TRBV5-1
J gene: TRBJ2-6
clone size: .
D gene: .
CDR3 DNA: TGCGCCAGCAGTGAGTCAGCCTCTGGGGCCAACGTCCTGACTTTC
CDR3 protein: CASSESASGANVLTF

V gene: TRBV7-9
J gene: TRBJ1-2
clone size: .
D gene: .
CDR3 DNA: TGTGCCAGCAGCAAGGAGGACAGACCTTATGGCTACACCTTC
CDR3 protein: CASSKEDRPYGYTF

V gene: TRBV28
J gene: TRBJ1-2
clone size: .
D gene: .
CDR3 DNA: TGTGCCAGCGACGCGGACGTGGATGGCTACACCTTC
CDR3 protein: CASDADVDGYTF

V gene: TRBV7-3
J gene: TRBJ1-2
clone size: few
D gene: .
CDR3 DNA: TGTGCCAGCAGCTTGGGGCTAGGGGATGGCTACACCTTC
CDR3 protein: CASSLGLGDGYTF

V gene: TRBV20-1
J gene: TRBJ2-7
clone size: .
D gene: TRBD2
CDR3 DNA: TGCAGTGCCTCTAGCGGGAGAAGCCATTACGAGCAGTACTTC
CDR3 protein: CSASSGRSHYEQYF

V gene: TRBV18
J gene: TRBJ2-7
clone size: .
D gene: TRBD2
CDR3 DNA: TGTGCCAGCTCATTAATAGCGGGAGACGGCTACGAGCAGTACTTC
CDR3 protein: CASSLIAGDGYEQYF

V gene: TRBV7-9
J gene: TRBJ2-2
clone size: .
D gene: .
CDR3 DNA: TGTGCCAGCAGCTTAGGCGGGGAGAACACCGGGGAGCTGTTTTTT
CDR3 protein: CASSLGGENTGELFF

V gene: TRBV29-1
J gene: TRBJ2-5
clone size: few
D gene: TRBD1
CDR3 DNA: TGCAGCGTTGAGAGGACAGGGCATAGAGAGACCCAGTACTTC
CDR3 protein: CSVERTGHRETQYF

V gene: TRBV12-3/TRBV12-4
J gene: TRBJ1-2
clone size: .
D gene: TRBD1
CDR3 DNA: TGTGCCAGCAGCCAAACAGGGGGCCGAAGCTACACCTTC
CDR3 protein: CASSQTGGRSYTF